The entry below gives a single TCR beta chain sequence along with its context. It has no known antigen specificity. Per-base quality was not reported, and no clone a single base away is much larger than it. TCRbeta CDR3 regions were amplified from genomic DNA using the immunoSEQ Assay, a bias-controlled multiplex PCR. The published analysis was carried out like this. Nucleated cell counts per sample were estimated from amplification of reference gene primers within the assay. To quantify the absolute abundance of each unique TCRbeta CDR3 rearrangement, sequence reads were collapsed and filtered. For each sample, productive Simpson clonality was calculated by taking the square root of Simpson's diversity index across productive rearrangements. In its TCRdb copy, this immuneACCESS table keeps in-frame sequences only and misses some clones. Where compared with another copy, unresolved V genes explain less than half of these, and the others have no known cause. The V and J calls and clone size are taken from that table; D and trimming were inferred from the DNA. The sample table shows about 110,000 clones, and around 81% are seen once. Around 10% of the sample comes from the top ten.

These data come from a study of blood T cell repertoires in COVID-19 (dated by TCRdb to 2020 to 2021). Notes on the research overall: Samples from collaborators originated in the United States, Italy and Spain and spanned both the acute and convalescent phases of COVID-19. The prospective study material was composed of cDNA or gDNA derived from T cells, B-cell-depleted T cells, or PBMCs. Subjects who had been exposed to COVID-19, were actively infected with it, or had recovered from it provided the deeply sampled blood TCRbeta repertoires that made up the dataset. The repertoires were made available in a free public database intended to serve as a resource for research on the immune response to SARS-CoV-2. Samples were obtained from the ongoing ImmuneRACE study (first 160 participants) and from some 1,200 subjects provided by 6 global collaborators. The sample metadata nearly always contained a de-identified subject ID, COVID-19 status, age in years and sex. Where available, HLA class I and class II types were taken from metadata supplied by the sample provider and were not determined by assay-based typing.

For CDR1 and CDR2, the germline V gene (reference sequence) lists MNHEY and SMNVEV. Reading from cysteine to phenylalanine, the CDR3 counts 13 amino acids. The entry retains the CDR3 DNA only, 39 bases that are in frame from base 1. V is shortened by 4 bases, J by 4 bases, and the region joining them spans 10 bases. The collaborating institutions used their own protocols to collect whole blood in K2EDTA tubes. For TCRbeta analysis, collaborators shipped samples as frozen whole blood, isolated PBMCs, or DNA extracted from either of those sample types. Study-wide findings and limitations: The quantity of clinical and demographic metadata differed by source and by participant and was supplied without curation.

The rearrangement combines TRBV27 with TRBJ1-2; the D segment cannot be called with confidence. The sample consisted of peripheral blood. This receptor was identified in a woman between 65 and 79 years old with acute or convalescent COVID-19. The CDR3 has the sequence CASSSGGIYGYTF. The sequenced DNA is TGTGCCAGCAGTTCAGGCGGGATCTATGGCTACACCTTC.